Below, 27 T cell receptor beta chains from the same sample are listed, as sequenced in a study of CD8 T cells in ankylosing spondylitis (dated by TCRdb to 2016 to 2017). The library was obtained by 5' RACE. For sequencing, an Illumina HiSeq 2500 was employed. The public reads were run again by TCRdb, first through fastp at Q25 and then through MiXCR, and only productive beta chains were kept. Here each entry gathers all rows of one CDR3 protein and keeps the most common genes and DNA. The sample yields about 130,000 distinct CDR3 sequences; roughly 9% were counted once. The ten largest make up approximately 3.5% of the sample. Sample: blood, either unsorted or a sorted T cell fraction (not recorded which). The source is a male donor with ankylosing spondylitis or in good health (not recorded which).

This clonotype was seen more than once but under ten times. The CDR3 DNA follows: TGTGCCAGCAGCCAGGCGGGAGGAACCTACGAGCAGTACTTC. Its translation is CASSQAGGTYEQYF. The chain combines TRBV3-1 with TRBJ2-7, with TRBD2 matching 8 bases. Germline CDR1 reads LGHDT; CDR2 reads YNNKEL (reference sequence). The CDR3 sequence is 14 residues long. The J segment lost 2 bases and the V segment lost 3 bases, leaving 3 bases of the junction unmatched.

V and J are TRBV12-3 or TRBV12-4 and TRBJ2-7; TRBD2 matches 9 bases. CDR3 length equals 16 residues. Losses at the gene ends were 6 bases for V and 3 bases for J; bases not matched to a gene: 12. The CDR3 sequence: CASRTNRLAEDYEQYF. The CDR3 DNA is TGTGCCAGCAGAACCAATCGACTAGCGGAAGACTACGAGCAGTACTTC.

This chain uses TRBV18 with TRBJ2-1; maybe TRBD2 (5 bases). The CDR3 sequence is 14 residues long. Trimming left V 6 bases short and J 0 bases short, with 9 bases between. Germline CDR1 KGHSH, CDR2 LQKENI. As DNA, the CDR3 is TGTGCCAGCTCCTTAGCGACCTCCTACAATGAGCAGTTCTTC. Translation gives CASSLATSYNEQFF.

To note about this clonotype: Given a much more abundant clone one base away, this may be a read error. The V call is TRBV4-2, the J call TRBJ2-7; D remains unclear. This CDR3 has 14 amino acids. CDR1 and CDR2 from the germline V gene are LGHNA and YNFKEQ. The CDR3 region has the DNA TGTGCCATCAGCCGAGAGAGGTCGCAGCCTTCGTTGGACTTC. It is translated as CAISRERSQPSLDF.

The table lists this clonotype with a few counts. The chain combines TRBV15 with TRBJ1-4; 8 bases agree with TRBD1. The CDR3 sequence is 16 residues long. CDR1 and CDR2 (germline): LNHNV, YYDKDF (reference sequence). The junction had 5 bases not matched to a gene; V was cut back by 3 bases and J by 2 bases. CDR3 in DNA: TGTGCCACCAGCAGTACAGGGGGTTTGACTAATGAAAAACTGTTTTTT. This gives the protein CATSSTGGLTNEKLFF.

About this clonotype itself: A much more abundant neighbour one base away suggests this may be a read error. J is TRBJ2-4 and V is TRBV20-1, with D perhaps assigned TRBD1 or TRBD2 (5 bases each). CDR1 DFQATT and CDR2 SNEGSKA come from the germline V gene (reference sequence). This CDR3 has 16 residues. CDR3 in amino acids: CCATGGLVLAKNIQYF. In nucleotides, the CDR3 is TGCTGTGCTACAGGTGGACTGGTTTTAGCCAAAAACATTCAGTACTTC.

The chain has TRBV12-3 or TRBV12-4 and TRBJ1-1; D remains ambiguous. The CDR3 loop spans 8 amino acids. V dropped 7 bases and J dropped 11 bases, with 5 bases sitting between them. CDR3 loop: CASNVAFF. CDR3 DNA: TGTGCCAGCAACGTGGCTTTCTTT.

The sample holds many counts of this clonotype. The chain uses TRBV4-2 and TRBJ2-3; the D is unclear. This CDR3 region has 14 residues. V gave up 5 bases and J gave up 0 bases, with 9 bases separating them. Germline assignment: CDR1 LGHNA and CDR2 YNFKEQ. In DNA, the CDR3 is TGTGCCAGCAGCAACCATGACAGCACAGATACGCAGTATTTT. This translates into CASSNHDSTDTQYF.

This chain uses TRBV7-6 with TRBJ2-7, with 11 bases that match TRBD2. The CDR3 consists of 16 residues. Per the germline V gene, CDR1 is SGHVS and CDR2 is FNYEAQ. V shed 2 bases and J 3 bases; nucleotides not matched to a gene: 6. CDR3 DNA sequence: TGTGCCAGCAGCTTAACTAGCGGGAGTACTGTCTACGAGCAGTACTTC. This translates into CASSLTSGSTVYEQYF.

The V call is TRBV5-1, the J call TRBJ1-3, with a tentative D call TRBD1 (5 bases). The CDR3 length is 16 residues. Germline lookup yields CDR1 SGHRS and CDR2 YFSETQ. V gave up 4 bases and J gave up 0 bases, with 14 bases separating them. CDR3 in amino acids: CASSQRTPGSGNTIYF. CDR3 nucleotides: TGCGCCAGCAGCCAACGGACACCAGGCTCTGGAAACACCATATATTTT. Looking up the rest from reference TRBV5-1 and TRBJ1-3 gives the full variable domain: KAGVTQTPRYLIKTRGQQVTLSCSPISGHRSVSWYQQTPGQGLQFLFEYFSETQRNKGNFPGRFSGRQFSNSRSEMNVSTLELGDSALYLCASSQRTPGSGNTIYFGEGSWLTVV.

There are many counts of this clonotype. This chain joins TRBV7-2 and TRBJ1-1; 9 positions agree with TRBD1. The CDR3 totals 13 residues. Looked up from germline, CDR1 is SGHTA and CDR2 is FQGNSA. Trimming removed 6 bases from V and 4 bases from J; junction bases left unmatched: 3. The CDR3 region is CASRLTGGTEAFF. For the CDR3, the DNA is TGTGCCAGCAGATTGACAGGGGGCACTGAAGCTTTCTTT.

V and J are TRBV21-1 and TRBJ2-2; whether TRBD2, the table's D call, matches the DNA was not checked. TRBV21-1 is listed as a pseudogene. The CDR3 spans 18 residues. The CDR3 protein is CASSKGAESGAVAGELFF. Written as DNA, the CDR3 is TGTGCCAGCAGCAAAGGGGCGGAGAGCGGGGCCGTCGCCGGGGAGCTGTTTTTT.

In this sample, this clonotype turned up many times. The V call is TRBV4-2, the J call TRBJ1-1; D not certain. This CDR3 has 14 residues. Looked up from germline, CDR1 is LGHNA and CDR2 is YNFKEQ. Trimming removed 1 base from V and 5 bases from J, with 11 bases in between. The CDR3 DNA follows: TGTGCCAGCAGCCAAGGGAGGGCGATGACTGAAGCTTTCTTT. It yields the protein CASSQGRAMTEAFF.

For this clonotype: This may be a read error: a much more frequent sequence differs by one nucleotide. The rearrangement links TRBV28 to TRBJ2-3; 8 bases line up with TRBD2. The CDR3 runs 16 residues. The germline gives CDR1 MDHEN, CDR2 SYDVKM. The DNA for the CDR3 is TGTGGCAGCAGTTTACTTACCGGGAGGGGTACAGATACGCAGTATTTT. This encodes CGSSLLTGRGTDTQYF.

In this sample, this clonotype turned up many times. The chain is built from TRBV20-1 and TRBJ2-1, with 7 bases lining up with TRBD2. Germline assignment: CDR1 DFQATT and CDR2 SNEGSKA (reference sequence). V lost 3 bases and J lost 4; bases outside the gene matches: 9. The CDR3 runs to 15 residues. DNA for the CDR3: TGCAGTGCTAGTCGGGGGAGGGGATCTTACAATGAGCAGTTCTTC. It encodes CSASRGRGSYNEQFF.

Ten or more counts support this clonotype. CDR3 nucleotide sequence: TGCAGTGCTAGACGCCGCACAGATACGCAGTATTTT. It specifies CSARRRTDTQYF. The rearrangement joins TRBV20-1 to TRBJ2-3; D is unclear. CDR3 size: 12 residues. V was shortened by 2 bases and J by 1 base, with 4 bases between the two germline ends. Germline CDR1 DFQATT, CDR2 SNEGSKA (reference sequence).

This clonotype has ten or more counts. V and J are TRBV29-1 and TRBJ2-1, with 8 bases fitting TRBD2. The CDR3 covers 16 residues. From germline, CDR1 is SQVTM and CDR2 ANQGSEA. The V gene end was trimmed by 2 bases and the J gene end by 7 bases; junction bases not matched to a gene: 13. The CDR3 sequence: CSVEPGLGMIRNEQFF. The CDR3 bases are TGCAGCGTTGAACCGGGACTAGGGATGATCAGGAATGAGCAGTTCTTC.

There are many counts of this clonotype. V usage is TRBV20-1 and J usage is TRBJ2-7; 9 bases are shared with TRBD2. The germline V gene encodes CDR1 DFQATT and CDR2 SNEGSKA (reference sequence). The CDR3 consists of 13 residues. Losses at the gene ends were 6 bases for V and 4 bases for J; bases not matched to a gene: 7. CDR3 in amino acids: CSAGRAGGYEQYF. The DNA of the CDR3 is TGCAGTGCGGGGCGAGCGGGAGGATACGAGCAGTACTTC.

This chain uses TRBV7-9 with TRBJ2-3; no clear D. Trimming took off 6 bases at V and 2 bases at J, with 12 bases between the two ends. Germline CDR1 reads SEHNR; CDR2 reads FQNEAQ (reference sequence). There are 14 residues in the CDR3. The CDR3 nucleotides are TGTGCCAGCAGGGCCTGGGATCACACAGATACGCAGTATTTT. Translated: CASRAWDHTDTQYF.

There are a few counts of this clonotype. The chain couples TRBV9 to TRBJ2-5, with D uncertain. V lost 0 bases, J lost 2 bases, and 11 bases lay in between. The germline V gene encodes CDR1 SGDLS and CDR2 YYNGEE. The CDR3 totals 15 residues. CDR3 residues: CASSVELGKQETQYF. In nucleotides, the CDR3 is TGTGCCAGCAGCGTAGAATTGGGGAAACAAGAGACCCAGTACTTC.

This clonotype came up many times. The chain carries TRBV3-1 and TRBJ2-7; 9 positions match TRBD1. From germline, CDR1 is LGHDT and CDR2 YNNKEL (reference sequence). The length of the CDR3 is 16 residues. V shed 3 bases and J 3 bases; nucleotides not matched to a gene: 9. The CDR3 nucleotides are TGTGCCAGCAGCCACCTTCCTGGGACAGGGAACTACGAGCAGTACTTC. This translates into CASSHLPGTGNYEQYF.

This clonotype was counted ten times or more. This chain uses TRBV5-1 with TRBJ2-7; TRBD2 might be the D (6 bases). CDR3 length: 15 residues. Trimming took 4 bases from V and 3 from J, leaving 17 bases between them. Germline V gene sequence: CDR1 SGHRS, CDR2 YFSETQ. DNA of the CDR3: TGCGCCAGCAGCCTTACGGGGGAATACGGCTACGAGCAGTACTTC. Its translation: CASSLTGEYGYEQYF.

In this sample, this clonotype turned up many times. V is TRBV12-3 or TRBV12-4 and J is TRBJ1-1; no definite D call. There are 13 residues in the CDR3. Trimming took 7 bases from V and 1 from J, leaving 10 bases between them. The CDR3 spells CASTPLENTEAFF. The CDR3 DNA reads TGTGCCAGCACCCCACTTGAGAACACTGAAGCTTTCTTT.

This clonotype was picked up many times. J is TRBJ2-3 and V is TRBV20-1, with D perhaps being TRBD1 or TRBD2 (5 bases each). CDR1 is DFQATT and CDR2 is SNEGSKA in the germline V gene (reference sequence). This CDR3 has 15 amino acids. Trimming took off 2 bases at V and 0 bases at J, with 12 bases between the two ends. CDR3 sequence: CSARLRGTSTDTQYF. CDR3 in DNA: TGCAGTGCTAGATTGAGGGGTACTAGCACAGATACGCAGTATTTT.

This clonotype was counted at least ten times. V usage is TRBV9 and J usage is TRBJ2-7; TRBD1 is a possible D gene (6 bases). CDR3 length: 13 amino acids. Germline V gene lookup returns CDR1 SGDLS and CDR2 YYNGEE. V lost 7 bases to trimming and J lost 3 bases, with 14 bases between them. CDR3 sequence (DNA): TGTGCCAGCGCAGGTCAGGGGAGCTACGAGCAGTACTTC. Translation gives CASAGQGSYEQYF.

CDR3 DNA sequence: TGTGCCAGCAGTAGCGGACCCTACGAGCAGTACTTC. This translates into CASSSGPYEQYF. V gene TRBV2 combines with J gene TRBJ2-7, with D tentatively TRBD2 (5 bases). V gave up 5 bases and J gave up 2 bases, with 7 bases separating them. The germline CDR1 and CDR2 sequences are SNHLY and FYNNEI. The CDR3 extends over 12 amino acids. Combining the CDR3 with reference TRBV2 and TRBJ2-7 gives the whole variable domain EPEVTQTPSHQVTQMGQEVILRCVPISNHLYFYWYRQILGQKVEFLVSFYNNEISEKSEIFDDQFSVERPDGSNFTLKIRSTKLEDSAMYFCASSSGPYEQYFGPGTRLTVT.

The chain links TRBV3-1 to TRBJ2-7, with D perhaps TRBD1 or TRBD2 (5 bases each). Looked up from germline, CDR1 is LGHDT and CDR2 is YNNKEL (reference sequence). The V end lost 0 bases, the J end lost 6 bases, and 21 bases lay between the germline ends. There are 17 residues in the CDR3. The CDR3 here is CASSQDILRPEGTEQYF. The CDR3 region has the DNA TGTGCCAGCAGCCAAGATATATTGCGGCCCGAGGGGACCGAGCAGTACTTC.